Presented here are 4 T cell receptor beta chains from one specimen sequenced in a study of beta chain bispecific antibodies for T cell cancers. Overall study findings and caveats: Normal T cells contributed less of the targeted TRBV signal than the leukemia cells did.

These receptors have no known antigen. Blood mononuclear cells were expanded for approximately 3 days using either OKT3 anti-CD3 antibody or CD3/CD28 beads. TCRdb passed the 5' RACE reads through MiXCR, listing each CDR3 protein once. In the table there are tens of thousands of distinct CDR3 sequences, under 3% of which are singletons. The sample consisted of healthy donor T cells cultured with leukemia cells. The receptors shown here come from a human donor in good health. Some clones in this sample may be carry-over from other donors' samples.

This clonotype occurred many times. The J gene is TRBJ1-1, the V gene TRBV28, with D possibly matching TRBD1 (5 bases). The CDR3 is made up of 13 amino acids. V lost 6 bases, J lost 4 bases, and 12 bases lay in between. Germline V gene lookup returns CDR1 MDHEN and CDR2 SYDVKM. In nucleotides, the CDR3 is TGTGCCAGCAGAATTCAGGGAATCACTGAAGCTTTCTTT. Its protein product is CASRIQGITEAFF.

V and J are TRBV7-9 and TRBJ2-1, with 9 bases aligning to TRBD1. The CDR3 is made up of 13 amino acids. Germline V gene data show CDR1 as SEHNR and CDR2 as FQNEAQ (reference sequence). J gave up 14 bases and V 5 bases, and 10 bases lay outside the gene matches. The CDR3 loop is CASSGLGQGIKFF. The CDR3 DNA sequence: TGTGCCAGCAGCGGCCTTGGACAGGGGATTAAGTTCTTC.

This clonotype was recorded at least ten times. V gene TRBV4-2 combines with J gene TRBJ2-1; tentatively, D is TRBD2 (5 bases). Looked up from germline, CDR1 is LGHNA and CDR2 is YNFKEQ. V lost 1 base, J lost 3 bases, and 16 bases lay in between. This CDR3 spans 17 amino acids. CDR3 sequence (DNA): TGTGCCAGCAGCCAAGGAGTCAGCGGCTTAATCTACAATGAGCAGTTCTTC. Amino acids: CASSQGVSGLIYNEQFF.

This clonotype has a count of ten or more. V is TRBV4-1 and J is TRBJ1-3; D ambiguous. Germline-derived CDR1 and CDR2 are MGHRA and YSYEKL. Trimming cost V 4 bases and J 0 bases, with 16 bases left between them. This CDR3 is built from 17 residues. The chain's CDR3 is CASSRAGVVLSGNTIYF. CDR3 DNA sequence: TGCGCCAGCAGCCGAGCCGGGGTTGTACTCTCTGGAAACACCATATATTTT.